This T cell receptor (beta chain) came from a study of blood T cell repertoires in COVID-19. Across the study: In each case, the material was cDNA or gDNA derived from T cells, B-cell-depleted T cells, or PBMCs.

Sequencing was performed with immunoSEQ multiplex PCR; in TCRdb, only in-frame clones are kept and a portion is missing. The sample contains some 71,000 clones, under 85% of which appear only once. A Seattle source enrolled patients during active infection and followed them longitudinally. In germline, CDR1 is PRHDT, CDR2 FYEKMQ (reference sequence). The trim removed 0 bases at V and 6 bases at J, leaving 5 bases unmatched. The CDR3 contains 14 residues. This TCR was sampled from a man aged 50 to 60 with COVID-19, enrolled during active disease. The genes are TRBV13 and TRBJ2-7; TRBD1 matches 7 bases. The sequencing sample was made of peripheral blood. The DNA of the CDR3 is TGTGCCAGCAGCTTAGGGGAAACAGGGGCCGAGCAGTACTTC. This gives the protein CASSLGETGAEQYF.